This T cell receptor beta chain was recorded in a study of blood T cell repertoires in COVID-19. The CDR3 totals 15 residues. Germline V gives CDR1 MNHEY, CDR2 SVGAGI. The junction had 11 bases not matched to a gene; V was cut back by 5 bases and J by 4 bases. Authors' methods: Amplification with reference gene primers provided the estimates of nucleated cell counts. This table comes from immunoSEQ multiplex PCR, and its TCRdb copy is limited to in-frame clones, with some not included. That table gives V, J and clone size, and the DNA gave D and trimming. The repertoire has roughly 190,000 clones, around 90% of them found once; the top ten carry approximately 4.5%.

The sequence derives from a human donor in a cohort sampled during active COVID-19. This chain connects TRBV6-5 to TRBJ2-7; TRBD1 matches at 7 bases. The specimen was peripheral blood. The CDR3 region has the DNA TGTGCCAGCAGTCAATACAGGGGTGGATTTTACGAGCAGTACTTC. Protein sequence: CASSQYRGGFYEQYF.